These T cell receptor beta chains were read from a single sample in a study of cytomegalovirus exposure and HLA in healthy donors. Libraries were prepared by immunoSEQ multiplex PCR; TCRdb keeps only in-frame clonotypes and omits some of them. The table shows 150,000 to 200,000 clones, with roughly 90% occurring only once. The source material was PBMCs. These receptors were collected from a woman in her thirties in good health and CMV-seronegative. The CDR3 runs from the conserved cysteine through the conserved F or W. D genes are given only for firm matches. Clone size is shown for a subset of rows, as once, few, many or a class of expanded clone.

clone size,J gene,V gene,D gene,CDR3 protein,CDR3 DNA
.,TRBJ2-5,TRBV6-5,.,CASSYAPRSTQETQYF,TGTGCCAGCAGTTACGCCCCCAGGAGCACACAAGAGACCCAGTACTTC
.,TRBJ2-3,TRBV27,.,CASSLSQGPSTDTQYF,TGTGCCAGCAGTTTATCCCAGGGTCCTAGCACAGATACGCAGTATTTT
once,TRBJ2-3,TRBV5-6,.,CASSSSLVSAPVDTQYF,TGTGCCAGCAGCTCGAGCCTAGTTAGCGCCCCCGTGGATACGCAGTATTTT
.,TRBJ1-1,TRBV7-2,.,CASSFSPLLDTEAFF,TGTGCCAGCAGCTTCTCCCCCCTTTTAGACACTGAAGCTTTCTTT
.,TRBJ2-7,TRBV9,TRBD2,CASSVAGGGSEQYF,TGTGCCAGCAGCGTAGCGGGAGGGGGGTCCGAGCAGTACTTC
.,TRBJ2-1,TRBV27,TRBD2,CASSLIAGEGNEQFF,TGTGCCAGCAGTCTGATAGCGGGAGAAGGGAATGAGCAGTTCTTC
few,TRBJ2-7,TRBV27,TRBD1,CASSAGQGRSYEQYF,TGTGCCAGCAGTGCGGGACAGGGAAGATCCTACGAGCAGTACTTC
few,TRBJ1-5,TRBV2,.,CASSWIPFNQPQHF,TGTGCCAGCAGCTGGATACCCTTTAATCAGCCCCAGCATTTT
.,TRBJ1-1,TRBV4-3,.,CASSPRPNTEAFF,TGCGCCAGCAGCCCCCGACCGAACACTGAAGCTTTCTTT
.,TRBJ2-7,TRBV27,TRBD1,CASSKTGNEQYF,TGTGCCAGCAGTAAGACAGGGAATGAGCAGTACTTC
.,TRBJ1-1,TRBV10-3,.,CAISARTESEAFF,TGTGCCATCAGTGCCCGGACGGAGAGCGAAGCTTTCTTT
.,TRBJ2-2,TRBV4-1,TRBD1,CASSERTGTTGELFF,TGCGCCAGCAGCGAAAGGACAGGGACCACCGGGGAGCTGTTTTTT
.,TRBJ2-1,TRBV5-6,TRBD1,CASSNPGQVYNEQFF,TGTGCCAGCAGCAATCCGGGACAGGTTTACAATGAGCAGTTCTTC
.,TRBJ2-2,TRBV27,.,CATHTQGELFF,TGTGCCACCCATACTCAAGGGGAGCTGTTTTTT
.,TRBJ2-7,TRBV6-5,.,CASSGDGFYEQYF,TGTGCCAGCAGTGGGGACGGATTCTACGAGCAGTACTTC
.,TRBJ2-7,TRBV28,.,CASNSKGIGYEQYF,TGTGCCAGCAATAGCAAGGGGATTGGTTACGAGCAGTACTTC
.,TRBJ1-1,TRBV18,TRBD1,CASSPGTGNSNTEAFF,TGTGCCAGCTCACCCGGGACAGGGAACAGCAACACTGAAGCTTTCTTT
.,TRBJ2-7,TRBV7-2,TRBD2,CASSLVLGLAGTYEQYF,TGTGCCAGCAGCTTAGTACTAGGACTAGCGGGTACCTACGAGCAGTACTTC